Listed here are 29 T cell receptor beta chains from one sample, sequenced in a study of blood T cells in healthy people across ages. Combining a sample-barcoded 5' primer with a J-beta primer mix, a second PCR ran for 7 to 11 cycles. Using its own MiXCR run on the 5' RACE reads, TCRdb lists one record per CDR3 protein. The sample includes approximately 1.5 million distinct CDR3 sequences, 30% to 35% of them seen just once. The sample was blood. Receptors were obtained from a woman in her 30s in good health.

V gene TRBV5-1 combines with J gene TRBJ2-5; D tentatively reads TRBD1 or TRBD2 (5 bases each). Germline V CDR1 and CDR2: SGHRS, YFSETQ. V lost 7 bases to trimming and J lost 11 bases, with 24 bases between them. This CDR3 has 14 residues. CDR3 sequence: CASRVGPSPWEQYF. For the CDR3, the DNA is TGCGCCAGCCGCGTGGGGCCTTCGCCTTGGGAGCAGTACTTC.

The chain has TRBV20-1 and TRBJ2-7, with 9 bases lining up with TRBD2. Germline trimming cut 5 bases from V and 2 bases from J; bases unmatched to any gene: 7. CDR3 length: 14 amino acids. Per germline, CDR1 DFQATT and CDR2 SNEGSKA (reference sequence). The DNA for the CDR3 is TGCAGTGCTCAGACTAGCGGAGGGACCTACGAGCAGTACTTC. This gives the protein CSAQTSGGTYEQYF.

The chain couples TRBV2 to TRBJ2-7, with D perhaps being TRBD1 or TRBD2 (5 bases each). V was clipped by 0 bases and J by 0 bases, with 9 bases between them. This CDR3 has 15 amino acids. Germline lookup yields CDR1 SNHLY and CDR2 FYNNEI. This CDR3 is CASSEAGRNSYEQYF. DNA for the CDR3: TGTGCCAGCAGTGAAGCGGGACGGAACTCCTACGAGCAGTACTTC.

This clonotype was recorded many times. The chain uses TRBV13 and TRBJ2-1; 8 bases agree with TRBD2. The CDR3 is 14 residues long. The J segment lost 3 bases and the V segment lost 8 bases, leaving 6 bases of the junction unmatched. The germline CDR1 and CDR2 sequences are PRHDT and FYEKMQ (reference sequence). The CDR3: CASSPAGVYNEQFF. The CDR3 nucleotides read TGTGCCAGCTCCCCAGCGGGGGTCTACAATGAGCAGTTCTTC.

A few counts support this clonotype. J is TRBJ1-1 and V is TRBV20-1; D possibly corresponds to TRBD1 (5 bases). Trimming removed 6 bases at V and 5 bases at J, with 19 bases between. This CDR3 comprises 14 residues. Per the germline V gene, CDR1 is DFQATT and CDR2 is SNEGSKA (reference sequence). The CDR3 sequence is CSARPTGSGTEAFF. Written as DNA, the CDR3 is TGCAGTGCCCGCCCCACAGGATCGGGTACTGAAGCTTTCTTT.

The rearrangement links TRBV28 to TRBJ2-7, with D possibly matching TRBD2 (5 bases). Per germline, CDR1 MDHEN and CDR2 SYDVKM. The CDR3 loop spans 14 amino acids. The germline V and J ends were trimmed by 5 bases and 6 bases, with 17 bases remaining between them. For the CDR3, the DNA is TGTGCCAGCAGTCCTCCTGAGGGTGTCACCGAGCAGTACTTC. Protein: CASSPPEGVTEQYF.

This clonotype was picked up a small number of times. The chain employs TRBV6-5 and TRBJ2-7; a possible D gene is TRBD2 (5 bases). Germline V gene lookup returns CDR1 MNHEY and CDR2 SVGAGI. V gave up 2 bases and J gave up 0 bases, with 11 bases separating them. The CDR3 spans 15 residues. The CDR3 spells CASSYRRVGSYEQYF. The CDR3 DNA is TGTGCCAGCAGTTACCGGCGGGTCGGCTCCTACGAGCAGTACTTC.

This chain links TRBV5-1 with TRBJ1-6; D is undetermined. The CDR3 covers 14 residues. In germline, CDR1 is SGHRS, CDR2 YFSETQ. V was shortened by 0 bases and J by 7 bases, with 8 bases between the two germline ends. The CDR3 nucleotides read TGCGCCAGCAGCTTGGCCAGAACGAATTCACCCCTCCACTTT. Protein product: CASSLARTNSPLHF.

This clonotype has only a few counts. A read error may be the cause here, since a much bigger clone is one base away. CDR3: CASSRIQETQYF. The CDR3 DNA is TGCGCCAGCAGTAGGATCCAAGAGACCCAGTACTTC. The gene calls are TRBV5-1 and TRBJ2-5, with D hard to call. Germline V gene sequence: CDR1 SGHRS, CDR2 YFSETQ. The CDR3 is made up of 12 amino acids. V gave up 5 bases and J gave up 1 base, with 6 bases separating them.

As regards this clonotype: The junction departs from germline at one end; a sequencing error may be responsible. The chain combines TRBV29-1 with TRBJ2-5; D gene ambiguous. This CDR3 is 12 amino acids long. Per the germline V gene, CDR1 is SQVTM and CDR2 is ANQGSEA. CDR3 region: CSVGQWTETRYF. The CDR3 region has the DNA TGCAGCGTTGGGCAGTGGACGGAGACCCGGTACTTC.

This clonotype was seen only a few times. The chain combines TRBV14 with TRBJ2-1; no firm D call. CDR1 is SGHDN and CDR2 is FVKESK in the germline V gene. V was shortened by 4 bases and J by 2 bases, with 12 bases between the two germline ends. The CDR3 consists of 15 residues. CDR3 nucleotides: TGTGCCAGCAGCCCCTCGAACGGTCCCTACAATGAGCAGTTCTTC. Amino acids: CASSPSNGPYNEQFF.

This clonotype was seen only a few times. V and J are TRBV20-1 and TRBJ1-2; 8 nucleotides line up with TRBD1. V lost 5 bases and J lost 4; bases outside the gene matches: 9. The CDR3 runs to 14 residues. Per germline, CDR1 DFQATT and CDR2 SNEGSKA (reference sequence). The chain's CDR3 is CSAPGTGLFYGYTF. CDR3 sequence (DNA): TGCAGTGCTCCGGGGACAGGACTATTCTATGGCTACACCTTC.

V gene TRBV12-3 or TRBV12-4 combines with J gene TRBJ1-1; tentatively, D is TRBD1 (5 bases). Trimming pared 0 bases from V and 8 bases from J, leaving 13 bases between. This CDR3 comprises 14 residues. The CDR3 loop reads CASSLAVGLNEAFF. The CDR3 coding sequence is TGTGCCAGCAGTTTAGCGGTGGGACTAAACGAAGCTTTCTTT.

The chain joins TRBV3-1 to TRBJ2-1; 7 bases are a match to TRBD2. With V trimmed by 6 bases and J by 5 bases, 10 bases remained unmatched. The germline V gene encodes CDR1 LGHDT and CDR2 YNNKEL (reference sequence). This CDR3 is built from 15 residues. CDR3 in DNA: TGTGCCAGCAGGCTCAGCGGGAACCCCGACAATGAGCAGTTCTTC. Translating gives CASRLSGNPDNEQFF.

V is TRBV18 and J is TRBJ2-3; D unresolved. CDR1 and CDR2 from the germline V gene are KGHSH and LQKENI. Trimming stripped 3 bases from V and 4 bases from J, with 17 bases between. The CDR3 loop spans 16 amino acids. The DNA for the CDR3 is TGTGCCAGCTCACCCAACATTGAGGTTCGATCAGATACGCAGTATTTT. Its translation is CASSPNIEVRSDTQYF. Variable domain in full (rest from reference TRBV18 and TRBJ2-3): NAGVMQNPRHLVRRRGQEARLRCSPMKGHSHVYWYRQLPEEGLKFMVYLQKENIIDESGMPKERFSAEFPKEGPSILRIQQVVRGDSAAYFCASSPNIEVRSDTQYFGPGTRLTVL.

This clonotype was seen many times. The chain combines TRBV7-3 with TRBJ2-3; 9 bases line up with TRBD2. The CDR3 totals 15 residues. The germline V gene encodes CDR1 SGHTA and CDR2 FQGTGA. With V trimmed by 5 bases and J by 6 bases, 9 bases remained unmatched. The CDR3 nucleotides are TGTGCCAGCAGCCCGACTAGCGGACGGGCGGATACGCAGTATTTT. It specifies CASSPTSGRADTQYF.

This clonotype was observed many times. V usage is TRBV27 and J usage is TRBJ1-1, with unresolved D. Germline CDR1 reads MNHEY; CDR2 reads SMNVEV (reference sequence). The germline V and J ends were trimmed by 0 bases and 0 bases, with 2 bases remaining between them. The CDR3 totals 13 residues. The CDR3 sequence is CASSLSVNTEAFF. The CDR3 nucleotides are TGTGCCAGCAGTTTATCGGTGAACACTGAAGCTTTCTTT.

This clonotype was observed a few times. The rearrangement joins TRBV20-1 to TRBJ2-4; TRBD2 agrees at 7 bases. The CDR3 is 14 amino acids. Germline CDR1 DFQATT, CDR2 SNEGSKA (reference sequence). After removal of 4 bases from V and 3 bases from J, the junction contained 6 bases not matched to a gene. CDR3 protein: CSANPPGGKNIQYF. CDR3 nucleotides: TGCAGTGCTAACCCGCCGGGGGGCAAAAACATTCAGTACTTC.

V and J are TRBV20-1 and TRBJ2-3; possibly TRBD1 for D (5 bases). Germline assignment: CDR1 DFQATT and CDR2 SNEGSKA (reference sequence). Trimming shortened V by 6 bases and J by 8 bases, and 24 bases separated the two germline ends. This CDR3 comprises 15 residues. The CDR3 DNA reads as TGCAGTGCCCTCCGTGACAGAGGCGATTTGGGTACGCAGTATTTT. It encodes CSALRDRGDLGTQYF.

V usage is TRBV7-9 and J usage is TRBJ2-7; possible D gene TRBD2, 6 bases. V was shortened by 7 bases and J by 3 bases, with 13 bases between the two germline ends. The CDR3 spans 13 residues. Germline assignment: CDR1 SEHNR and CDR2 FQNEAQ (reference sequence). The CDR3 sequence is CASIKSGSYEQYF. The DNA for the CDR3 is TGTGCCAGCATCAAATCCGGGAGCTACGAGCAGTACTTC.

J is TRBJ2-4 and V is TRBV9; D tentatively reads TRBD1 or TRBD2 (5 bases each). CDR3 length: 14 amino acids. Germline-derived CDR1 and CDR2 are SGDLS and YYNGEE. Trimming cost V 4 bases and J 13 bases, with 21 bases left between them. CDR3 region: CASSLSGGTYGQYF. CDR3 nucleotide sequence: TGTGCCAGCAGCCTCTCAGGTGGGACCTACGGGCAGTACTTC.

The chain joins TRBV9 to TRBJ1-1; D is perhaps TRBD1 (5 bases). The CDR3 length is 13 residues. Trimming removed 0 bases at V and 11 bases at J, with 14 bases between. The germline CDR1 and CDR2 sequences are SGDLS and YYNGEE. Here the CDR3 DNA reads TGTGCCAGCAGCGTAGTGGAGGGGAGTTTGGCTTTCTTT. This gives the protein CASSVVEGSLAFF.

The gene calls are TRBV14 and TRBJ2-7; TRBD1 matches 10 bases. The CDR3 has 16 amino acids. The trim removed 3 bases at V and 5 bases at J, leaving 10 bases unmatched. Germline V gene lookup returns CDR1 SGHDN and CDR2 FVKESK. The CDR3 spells CASSHWTGGKRDEQYF. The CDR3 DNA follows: TGTGCCAGCAGCCACTGGACAGGGGGAAAAAGGGACGAGCAGTACTTC.

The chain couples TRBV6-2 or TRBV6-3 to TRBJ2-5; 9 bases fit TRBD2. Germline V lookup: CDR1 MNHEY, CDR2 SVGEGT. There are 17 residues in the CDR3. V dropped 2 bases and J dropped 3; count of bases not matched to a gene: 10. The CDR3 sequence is CASSYPIRLAGKETQYF. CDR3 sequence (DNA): TGTGCCAGCAGTTACCCTATTAGGCTAGCGGGAAAAGAGACCCAGTACTTC.

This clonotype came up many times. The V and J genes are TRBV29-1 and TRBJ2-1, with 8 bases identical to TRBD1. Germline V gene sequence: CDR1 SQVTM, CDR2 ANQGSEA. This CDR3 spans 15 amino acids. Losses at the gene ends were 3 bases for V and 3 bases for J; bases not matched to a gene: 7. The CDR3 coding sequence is TGCAGCGTTGATGGCAGGGGGCGAAACTACAATGAGCAGTTCTTC. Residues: CSVDGRGRNYNEQFF.

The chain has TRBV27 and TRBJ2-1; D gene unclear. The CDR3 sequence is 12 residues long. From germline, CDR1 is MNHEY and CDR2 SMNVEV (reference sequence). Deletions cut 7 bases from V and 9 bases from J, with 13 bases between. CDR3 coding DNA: TGTGCCAGCAACTCAAGGGCTTCTGAGCAGTTCTTC. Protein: CASNSRASEQFF.

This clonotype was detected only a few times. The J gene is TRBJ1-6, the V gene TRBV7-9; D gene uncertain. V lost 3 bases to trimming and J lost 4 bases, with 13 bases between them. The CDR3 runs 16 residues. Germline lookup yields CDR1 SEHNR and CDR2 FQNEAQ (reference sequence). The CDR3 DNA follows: TGTGCCAGCAGCTTTGCCCCGGCGGGGTATAATTCACCCCTCCACTTT. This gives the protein CASSFAPAGYNSPLHF. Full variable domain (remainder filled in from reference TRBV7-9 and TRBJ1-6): DTGVSQNPRHKITKRGQNVTFRCDPISEHNRLYWYRQTLGQGPEFLTYFQNEAQLEKSRLLSDRFSAERPKGSFSTLEIQRTEQGDSAMYLCASSFAPAGYNSPLHFGNGTRLTVT.

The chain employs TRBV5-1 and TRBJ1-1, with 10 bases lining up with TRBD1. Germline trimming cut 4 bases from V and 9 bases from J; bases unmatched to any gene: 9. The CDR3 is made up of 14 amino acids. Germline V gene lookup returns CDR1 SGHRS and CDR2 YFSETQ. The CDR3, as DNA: TGCGCCAGCAGCAACGCCGGGACAGGGGCAAAAGCTTTCTTT. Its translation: CASSNAGTGAKAFF.

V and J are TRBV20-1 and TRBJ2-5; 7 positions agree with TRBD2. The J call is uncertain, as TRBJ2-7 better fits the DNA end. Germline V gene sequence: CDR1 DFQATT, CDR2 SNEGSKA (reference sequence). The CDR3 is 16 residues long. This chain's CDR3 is CSASTFGQRDRYEQYF. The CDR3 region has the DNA TGCAGTGCTAGCACCTTCGGCCAGCGGGACCGCTACGAGCAGTACTTC.